This TCR beta chain was profiled in a study of T-cell reconstitution after alpha-beta-depleted transplantation in children listed by TCRdb under 2016. For the study in its entirety: Using TCR repertoire profiling, the study quantitatively followed how T-cell immune reconstitution unfolded in children after TCRalphabeta/CD19-depleted allogeneic hematopoietic cell transplantation. What the work shows at the level of the full study, not this receptor alone: In some patients, the high TCRbeta diversity seen at day 60 was put down to recipient T cells and intrathymic progenitors that had survived conditioning. The apparently early alphabetaT-cell count recovery about two months after transplant was reportedly dependent on only several hundred rapidly expanded clones derived from non-depleted graft cells. The frequencies of hyperexpanded clones fell over the following months, and after one year, T-cell counts and TCRbeta diversity were mostly attributed to newly produced T cells.

Library creation used PCR. TCRdb names Illumina HiSeq 2500 as the instrument used. Molecular barcoding was employed in the preparation of TCR libraries, with unique molecular identifiers being used to normalize TCRbeta repertoire quantification. TCRdb cleaned the public reads at Q25 with fastp, built clones with MiXCR and kept in-frame beta chains. Identical CDR3 proteins give one entry, which carries the most common genes and DNA. The sample data list 200,000 to 300,000 distinct CDR3 sequences, and 6.5% to 9% of these were observed just once. Less than 8% of the sample belongs to the ten largest clones. Concerning this clonotype: What this receptor recognizes is not known. A much larger clonotype is one base distant, so this may be a read error.

Relative to germline, V is 2 bases shorter and J is 0 bases shorter, with 14 bases between their ends. The CDR3 runs 18 amino acids, cysteine and phenylalanine included. The read is trimmed to its CDR3 DNA, 54 bases read in frame from base 1. Per the germline V gene, MNHEY is the CDR1 and SVGAGI is the CDR2. In light of the paper, this sample's treatment or condition label describes: allogeneic hematopoietic cell transplantation with graft depleted of TCRalphabeta T cells and CD19 B cells. The children who served as transplant recipients had been given grafts of TCRalphabeta/CD19-depleted allogeneic hematopoietic cells.

This chain is built from TRBV6-5 and TRBJ2-6, and the D gene may be TRBD1, 6 bases matching. Sequenced here: PBMCs, mostly from graft donor cells, sampled 180 days after TCRalphabeta/CD19-depleted stem cell transplant. The clonotype comes from a male patient aged 5 to 17 who had a stem cell transplant for acute lymphoblastic leukemia, so the T cells may come from the graft donor. The CDR3 is CASSYKGELYSGANVLTF. DNA sequence: TGTGCCAGCAGTTACAAGGGGGAACTGTACTCTGGGGCCAACGTCCTGACTTTC.